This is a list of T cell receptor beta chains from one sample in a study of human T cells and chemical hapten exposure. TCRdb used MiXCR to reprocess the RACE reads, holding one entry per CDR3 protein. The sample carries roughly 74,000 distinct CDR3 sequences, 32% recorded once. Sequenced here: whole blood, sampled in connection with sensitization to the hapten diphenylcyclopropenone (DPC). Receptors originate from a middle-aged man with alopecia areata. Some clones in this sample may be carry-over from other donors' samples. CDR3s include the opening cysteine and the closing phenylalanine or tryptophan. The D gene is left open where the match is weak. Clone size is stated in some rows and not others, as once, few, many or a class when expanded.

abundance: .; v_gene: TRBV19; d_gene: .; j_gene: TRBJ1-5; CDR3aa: CASSTLNSNQPQHF; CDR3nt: TGTGCCAGTAGTACACTGAATAGCAATCAGCCCCAGCATTTT
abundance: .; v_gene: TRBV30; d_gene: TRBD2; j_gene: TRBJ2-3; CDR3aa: CAWSSGLAGLGDTQYF; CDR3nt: TGTGCCTGGAGTTCGGGTCTAGCGGGATTGGGAGATACGCAGTATTTT
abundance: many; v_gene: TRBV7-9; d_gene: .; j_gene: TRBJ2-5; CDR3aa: CASSSVTETQYF; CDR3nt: TGTGCCAGCAGCTCCGTGACAGAGACCCAGTACTTC
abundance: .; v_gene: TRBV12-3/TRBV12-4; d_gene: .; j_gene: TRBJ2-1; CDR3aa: CASSSLASYNEQFF; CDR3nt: TGTGCCAGCAGTTCGCTAGCTTCCTACAATGAGCAGTTCTTC
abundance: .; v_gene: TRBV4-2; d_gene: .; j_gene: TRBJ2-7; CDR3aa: CASSQQNQDSYEQYF; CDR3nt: TGTGCCAGCAGCCAACAAAACCAGGATTCCTACGAGCAGTACTTC
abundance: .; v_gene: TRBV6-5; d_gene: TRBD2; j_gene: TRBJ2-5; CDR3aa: CASSYYSGDQETQYF; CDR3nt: TGTGCCAGCAGTTACTATAGCGGGGATCAAGAGACCCAGTACTTC
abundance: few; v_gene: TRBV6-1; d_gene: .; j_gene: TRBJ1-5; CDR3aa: CASGPDYQPQHF; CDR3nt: TGTGCCAGTGGGCCCGACTATCAGCCCCAGCATTTT
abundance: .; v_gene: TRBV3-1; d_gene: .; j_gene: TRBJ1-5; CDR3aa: CASSTHFGSNQPQHF; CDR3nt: TGTGCCAGCAGCACACATTTCGGGAGCAATCAGCCCCAGCATTTT
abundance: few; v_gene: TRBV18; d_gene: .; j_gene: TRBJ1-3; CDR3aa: CASSPRQSSGNTIYF; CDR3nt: TGTGCCAGCTCACCACGACAGTCCTCTGGAAACACCATATATTTT
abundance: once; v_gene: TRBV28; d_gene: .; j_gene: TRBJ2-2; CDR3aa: CASNLPGAPTGELFF; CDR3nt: TGTGCCAGCAACCTGCCCGGGGCTCCGACCGGGGAGCTGTTTTTT
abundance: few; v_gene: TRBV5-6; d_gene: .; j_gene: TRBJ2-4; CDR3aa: CASSSPGRSNIQYF; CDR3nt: TGTGCCAGCAGCTCGCCGGGGCGATCCAACATTCAGTACTTC
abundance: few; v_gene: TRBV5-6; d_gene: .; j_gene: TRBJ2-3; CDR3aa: CASSWTALDTQYF; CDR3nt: TGTGCCAGCAGCTGGACAGCCTTAGATACGCAGTATTTT
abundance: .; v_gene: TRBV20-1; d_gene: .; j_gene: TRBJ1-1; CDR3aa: CSVTQAFRGMNTEAFF; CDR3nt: TGCAGTGTAACACAGGCTTTCAGGGGAATGAACACTGAAGCTTTCTTT
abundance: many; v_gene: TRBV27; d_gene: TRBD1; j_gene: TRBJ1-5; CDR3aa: CASMSTGQGHSNQPQHF; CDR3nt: TGTGCCAGCATGTCGACGGGACAGGGACATAGCAATCAGCCCCAGCATTTT
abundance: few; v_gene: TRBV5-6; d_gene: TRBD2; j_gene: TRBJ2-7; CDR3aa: CASSDSLAGASEQYF; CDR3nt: TGTGCCAGCAGCGACTCACTAGCGGGAGCCTCTGAGCAGTACTTC
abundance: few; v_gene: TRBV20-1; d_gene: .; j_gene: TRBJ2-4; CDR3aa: CSADKRVDKNIQYF; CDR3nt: TGCAGTGCTGATAAGCGGGTAGACAAAAACATTCAGTACTTC
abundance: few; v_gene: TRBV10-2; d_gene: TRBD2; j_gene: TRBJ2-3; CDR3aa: CASKTSIGTDTQYF; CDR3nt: TGCGCCAGCAAGACTAGCATCGGCACAGATACGCAGTATTTT
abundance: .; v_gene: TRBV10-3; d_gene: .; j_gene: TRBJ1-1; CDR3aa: CAISEPQGGTEAFF; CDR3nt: TGTGCCATCAGTGAACCACAGGGTGGCACTGAAGCTTTCTTT
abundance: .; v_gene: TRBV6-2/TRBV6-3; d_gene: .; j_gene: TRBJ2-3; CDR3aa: CARMTDTQYF; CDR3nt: TGTGCCAGAATGACAGATACGCAGTATTTT
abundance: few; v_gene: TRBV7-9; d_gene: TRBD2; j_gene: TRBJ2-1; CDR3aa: CASSLGAGGQYNEQFF; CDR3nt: TGTGCCAGCAGCTTAGGGGCGGGAGGACAATACAATGAGCAGTTCTTC
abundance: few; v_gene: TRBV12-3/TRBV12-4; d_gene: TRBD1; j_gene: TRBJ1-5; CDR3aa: CASSRDRRNQPQHF; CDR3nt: TGTGCCAGCAGCCGGGACAGGAGGAATCAGCCCCAGCATTTT
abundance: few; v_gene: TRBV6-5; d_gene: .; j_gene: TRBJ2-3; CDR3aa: CASTRSDTQYF; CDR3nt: TGTGCCAGCACCCGCTCAGATACGCAGTATTTT
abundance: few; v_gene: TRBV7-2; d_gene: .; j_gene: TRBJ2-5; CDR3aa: CASSVLVRETQYF; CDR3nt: TGTGCCAGCAGCGTACTAGTGCGGGAGACCCAGTACTTC
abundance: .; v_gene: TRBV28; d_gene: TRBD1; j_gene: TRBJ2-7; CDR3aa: CASSLPSLTGHEQYF; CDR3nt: TGTGCCAGCAGTTTACCCTCCCTGACAGGGCACGAGCAGTACTTC
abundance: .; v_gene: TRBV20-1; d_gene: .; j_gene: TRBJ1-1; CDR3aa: CSATGLEAFF; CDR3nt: TGCAGTGCTACAGGACTTGAAGCTTTCTTT
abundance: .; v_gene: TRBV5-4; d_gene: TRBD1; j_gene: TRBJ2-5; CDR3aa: CASSLVGQQETQYF; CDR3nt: TGTGCCAGCAGCTTGGTGGGACAGCAAGAGACCCAGTACTTC
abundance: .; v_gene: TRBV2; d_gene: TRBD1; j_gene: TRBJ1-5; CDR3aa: CASSEGQKNQPQHF; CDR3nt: TGTGCCAGCAGTGAGGGACAGAAAAATCAGCCCCAGCATTTT
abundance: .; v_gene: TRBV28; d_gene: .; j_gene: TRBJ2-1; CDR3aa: CASSLDSPGEQFF; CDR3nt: TGTGCCAGCAGTCTAGACAGTCCCGGGGAGCAGTTCTTC
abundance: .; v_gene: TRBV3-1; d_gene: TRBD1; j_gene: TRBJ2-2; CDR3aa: CASSSRQGASTGELFF; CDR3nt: TGTGCCAGCAGCTCCCGACAGGGCGCTAGCACCGGGGAGCTGTTTTTT
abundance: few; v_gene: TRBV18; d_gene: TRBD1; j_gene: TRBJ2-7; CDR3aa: CASSPQVAGGLYEQYF; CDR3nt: TGTGCCAGCTCACCACAAGTGGCAGGGGGCTTATACGAGCAGTACTTC
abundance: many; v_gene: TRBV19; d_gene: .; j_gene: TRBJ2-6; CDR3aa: CASSSRTGTGANVLTF; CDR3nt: TGTGCCAGTAGTAGCCGCACAGGGACTGGGGCCAACGTCCTGACTTTC
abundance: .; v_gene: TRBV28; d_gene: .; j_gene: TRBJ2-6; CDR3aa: CASSAPGGGAGANVLTF; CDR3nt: TGTGCCAGCAGTGCCCCCGGAGGGGGGGCTGGGGCCAACGTCCTGACTTTC
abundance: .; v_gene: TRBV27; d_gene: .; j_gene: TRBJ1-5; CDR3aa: CASSLRSRPNQPQHF; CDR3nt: TGTGCCAGCAGTTTAAGGTCTCGGCCGAATCAGCCCCAGCATTTT
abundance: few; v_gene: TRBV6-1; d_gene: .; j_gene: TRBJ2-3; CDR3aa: CASSGHSPDTQYF; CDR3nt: TGTGCCAGCAGCGGACATTCGCCAGATACGCAGTATTTT
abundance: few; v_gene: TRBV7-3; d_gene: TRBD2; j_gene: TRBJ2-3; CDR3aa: CASSPHPYSRDYADTQYF; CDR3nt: TGTGCCAGCAGCCCCCACCCCTACTCGCGGGACTACGCAGATACGCAGTATTTT
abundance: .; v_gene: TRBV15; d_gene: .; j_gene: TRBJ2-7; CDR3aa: CATSRDLGEQYF; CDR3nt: TGTGCCACCAGCAGAGATTTGGGGGAGCAGTACTTC
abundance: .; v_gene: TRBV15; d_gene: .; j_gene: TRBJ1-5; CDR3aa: CATSREGDGGQPQHF; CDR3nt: TGTGCCACCAGCAGAGAGGGGGACGGTGGTCAGCCCCAGCATTTT
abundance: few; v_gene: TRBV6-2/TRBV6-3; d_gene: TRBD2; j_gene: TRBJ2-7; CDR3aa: CASNRGGRYEQYF; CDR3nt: TGTGCCAGCAACCGGGGAGGGAGGTACGAGCAGTACTTC
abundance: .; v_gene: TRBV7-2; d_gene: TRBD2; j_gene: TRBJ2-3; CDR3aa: CASSLEWRESDTQYF; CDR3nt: TGTGCCAGCAGCTTAGAGTGGCGGGAGTCAGATACGCAGTATTTT
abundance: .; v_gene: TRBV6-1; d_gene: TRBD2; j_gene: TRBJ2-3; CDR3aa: CASSEAGGVDTQYF; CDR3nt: TGTGCCAGCAGTGAAGCGGGGGGGGTAGATACGCAGTATTTT
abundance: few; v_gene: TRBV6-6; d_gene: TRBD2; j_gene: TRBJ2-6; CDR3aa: CASRTLAGDSGANVLTF; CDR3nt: TGTGCCAGCAGGACACTAGCGGGGGACTCTGGGGCCAACGTCCTGACTTTC
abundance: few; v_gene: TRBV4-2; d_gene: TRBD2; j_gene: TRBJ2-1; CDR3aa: CASSPGLAGGLRNEQFF; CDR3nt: TGTGCCAGCAGCCCTGGACTAGCGGGAGGCCTTCGGAATGAGCAGTTCTTC
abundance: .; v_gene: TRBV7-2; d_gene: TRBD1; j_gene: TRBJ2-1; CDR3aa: CASSLASDRGNEQFF; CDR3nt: TGTGCCAGCAGCTTAGCATCTGACAGGGGCAATGAGCAGTTCTTC
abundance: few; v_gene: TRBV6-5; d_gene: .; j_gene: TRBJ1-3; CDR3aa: CASSPPYGNTIYF; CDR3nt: TGTGCCAGCAGCCCCCCGTATGGAAACACCATATATTTT
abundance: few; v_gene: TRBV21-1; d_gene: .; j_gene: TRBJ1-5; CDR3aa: CASGPLDRGGNQPQHF; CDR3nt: TGTGCCAGCGGTCCTCTAGACAGGGGCGGCAATCAGCCCCAGCATTTT
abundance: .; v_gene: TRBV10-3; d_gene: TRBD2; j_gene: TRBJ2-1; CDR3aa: CAISGLASSYNEQFF; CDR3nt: TGTGCCATCAGTGGACTAGCTAGCTCCTACAATGAGCAGTTCTTC
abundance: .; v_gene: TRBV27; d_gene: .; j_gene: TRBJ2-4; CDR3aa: CASSPFQQAFKNIQYF; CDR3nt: TGTGCCAGCAGCCCGTTCCAGCAAGCTTTCAAAAACATTCAGTACTTC
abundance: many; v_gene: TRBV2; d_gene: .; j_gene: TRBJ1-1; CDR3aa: CASSGWAMNTEAFF; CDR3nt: TGTGCCAGCAGTGGGTGGGCGATGAACACTGAAGCTTTCTTT
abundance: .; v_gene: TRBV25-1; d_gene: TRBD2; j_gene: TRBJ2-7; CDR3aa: CASSPRLAGGIYEQYF; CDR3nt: TGTGCCAGCAGTCCCCGACTAGCGGGAGGGATCTACGAGCAGTACTTC
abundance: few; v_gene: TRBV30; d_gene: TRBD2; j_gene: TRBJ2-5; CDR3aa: CAWSGTPGLAGLRYF; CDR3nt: TGTGCCTGGAGCGGGACTCCGGGACTAGCGGGACTCCGGTACTTC
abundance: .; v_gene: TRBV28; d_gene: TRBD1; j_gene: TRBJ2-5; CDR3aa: CASSPGQPQETQYF; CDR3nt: TGTGCCAGCAGCCCGGGACAGCCGCAAGAGACCCAGTACTTC
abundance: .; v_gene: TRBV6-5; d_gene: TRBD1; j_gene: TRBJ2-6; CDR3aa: CASRPPTGKPKTGANVLTF; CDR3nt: TGTGCCAGCAGGCCTCCGACAGGGAAACCCAAGACTGGGGCCAACGTCCTGACTTTC
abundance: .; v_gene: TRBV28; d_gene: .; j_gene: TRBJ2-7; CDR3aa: CASSSGHTPYEQYF; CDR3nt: TGTGCCAGCAGTTCGGGACACACTCCCTACGAGCAGTACTTC
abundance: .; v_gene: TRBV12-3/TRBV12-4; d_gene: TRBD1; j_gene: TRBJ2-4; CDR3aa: CASSNRDRVLAKNIQYF; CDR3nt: TGTGCCAGCAGTAACCGGGACAGGGTGCTAGCCAAAAACATTCAGTACTTC
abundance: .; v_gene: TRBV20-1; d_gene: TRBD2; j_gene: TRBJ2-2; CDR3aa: CSARTRLAGGPNTGELFF; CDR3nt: TGCAGTGCTAGAACTCGACTAGCGGGAGGCCCCAACACCGGGGAGCTGTTTTTT
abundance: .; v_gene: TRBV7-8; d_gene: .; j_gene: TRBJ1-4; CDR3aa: CASSARGGGEKLFF; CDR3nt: TGTGCCAGCAGCGCACGGGGGGGTGGTGAAAAACTGTTTTTT